A single sample gave rise to the 5 T cell receptor beta chains below, sequenced in a study of CD8 T cells in Susac syndrome. Random hexamers primed reverse transcription of about 0.45 to 1 ug RNA. TCRdb re-analysed the immunoSEQ multiplex PCR reads in MiXCR, keeping a single row per CDR3 protein. The table lists a few hundred thousand distinct CDR3 sequences, 75% to 85% of them singletons. The sample consisted of CD8+ T cells from PBMCs. These receptors all stem from a human donor with multiple sclerosis.

The rearrangement uses TRBV20-1 and TRBJ2-7; D is possibly TRBD1 (6 bases). Trimming took off 1 base at V and 6 bases at J, with 25 bases between the two ends. Per the germline V gene, CDR1 is DFQATT and CDR2 is SNEGSKA (reference sequence). This CDR3 is built from 17 residues. CDR3 residues: CSARVDSITTLIGEQYF. The CDR3 DNA follows: TGCAGTGCTAGAGTGGACAGCATTACTACTCTAATTGGCGAGCAGTACTTC.

The chain uses TRBV28 and TRBJ2-1; possible D gene TRBD2, 6 bases. Germline-derived CDR1 and CDR2 are MDHEN and SYDVKM. V lost 3 bases and J 3 bases, leaving 9 bases between the germline ends. The CDR3 spans 14 residues. CDR3 region: CASSLLTSYNEQFF. The CDR3 nucleotides read TGTGCCAGCAGTTTGTTGACTAGCTACAATGAGCAGTTCTTC. The full variable domain, in which reference TRBV28 and TRBJ2-1 provide the parts outside the CDR3, is DVKVTQSSRYLVKRTGEKVFLECVQDMDHENMFWYRQDPGLGLRLIYFSYDVKMKEKGDIPEGYSVSREKKERFSLILESASTNQTSMYLCASSLLTSYNEQFFGPGTRLTVL.

The chain has TRBV4-1 and TRBJ1-5, with 8 bases identical to TRBD1. The germline gives CDR1 MGHRA, CDR2 YSYEKL. The CDR3 sequence is 14 residues long. The V segment lost 5 bases and the J segment 5 bases; nucleotides outside the gene matches: 5. Here the CDR3 reads CASSYRTGHQPQHF. Written as DNA, the CDR3 is TGCGCCAGCAGCTACCGGACAGGGCATCAGCCCCAGCATTTT.

The chain couples TRBV15 to TRBJ1-3; 8 bases fit TRBD1. The CDR3 is made up of 17 amino acids. Per the germline V gene, CDR1 is LNHNV and CDR2 is YYDKDF (reference sequence). V lost 0 bases and J lost 4; bases outside the gene matches: 8. The CDR3 DNA reads TGTGCCACCAGCAGAGACTCGACAGGGGCCGGGGGAAACACCATATATTTT. Its protein product is CATSRDSTGAGGNTIYF.

This clonotype has a single count. The rearrangement joins TRBV20-1 to TRBJ2-1, with 9 bases fitting TRBD2. Trimming removed 2 bases from V and 4 bases from J; junction bases left unmatched: 6. CDR1 and CDR2 from the germline V gene are DFQATT and SNEGSKA (reference sequence). The CDR3 loop spans 15 amino acids. CDR3 DNA: TGCAGTGCTAGACCCCTGGGACTAGCATACAATGAGCAGTTCTTC. It yields the protein CSARPLGLAYNEQFF.